The 8 T cell receptor beta chains below were found in one sample sequenced in a study of high-grade serous ovarian cancer treatment subgroups. Libraries were prepared by immunoSEQ multiplex PCR; TCRdb keeps only in-frame clonotypes and omits some of them. The table includes fewer than 7,000 clones, 70% detected once. The tumor samples were collected prior to definitive surgery or chemotherapy. Sequencing used tumor tissue. The receptors come from a human donor with high-grade serous ovarian cancer.

V gene TRBV7-2 combines with J gene TRBJ2-2; TRBD1 aligns across 11 bases. The CDR3 runs 16 residues. V shed 8 bases, J shed 7 bases, and the junction held 12 bases outside the gene matches. The germline V gene encodes CDR1 SGHTA and CDR2 FQGNSA. The CDR3 DNA reads as TGTGCCAGCTCCCCCGGGACAGGGGGTATGGGCGGGGAGCTGTTTTTT. It codes for CASSPGTGGMGGELFF.

The chain recombines TRBV5-5 with TRBJ1-2, with D possibly being TRBD1 (6 bases). Deletions cut 3 bases from V and 4 bases from J, with 16 bases between. The CDR3 runs 15 residues. The germline gives CDR1 SGHKS, CDR2 YYEKEE (reference sequence). The CDR3 DNA sequence: TGTGCCAGCAGCTCGGGGGCGTCGACACCCTATGGCTACACCTTC. Its translation: CASSSGASTPYGYTF.

In DNA, the CDR3 is TGCGCCAGCAGCCAAGATCACCGGGGTAATCAGCCCCAGCATTTT. Translated, it gives CASSQDHRGNQPQHF. The V gene is TRBV4-3, the J gene TRBJ1-5; D remains ambiguous. The CDR3 covers 15 residues. The germline V gene encodes CDR1 LGHNA and CDR2 YSLEER. Trimming stripped 0 bases from V and 4 bases from J, with 10 bases between.

The chain carries TRBV9 and TRBJ2-2; a possible D gene is TRBD1 (6 bases). Trimming removed 3 bases at V and 4 bases at J, with 13 bases between. The germline V gene has CDR1 SGDLS and CDR2 YYNGEE. This CDR3 contains 15 residues. Here the CDR3 reads CASSATDRSTGELFF. DNA for the CDR3: TGTGCCAGCAGCGCCACGGACAGATCCACCGGGGAGCTGTTTTTT.

The J gene is TRBJ1-4, the V gene TRBV30; possible D gene TRBD1, 5 bases. This CDR3 contains 14 residues. The germline V and J ends were trimmed by 0 bases and 7 bases, with 12 bases remaining between them. Germline lookup yields CDR1 GTSNPN and CDR2 SVGIG (reference sequence). In DNA, the CDR3 is TGTGCCTGGAGTGTATGGGGGGGGACTGAAAAACTGTTTTTT. Translating it yields CAWSVWGGTEKLFF.

The V and J genes are TRBV9 and TRBJ1-6; maybe TRBD1 (6 bases). This CDR3 spans 18 amino acids. The V gene's germline CDR1 is SGDLS and CDR2 YYNGEE. Trimming took off 3 bases at V and 0 bases at J, with 16 bases between the two ends. For the CDR3, the DNA is TGTGCCAGCAGCGCCCGGGACACTAGGGGCTCCTATAATTCACCCCTCCACTTT. Amino acid sequence: CASSARDTRGSYNSPLHF. Supplemented by reference TRBV9 and TRBJ1-6, the full variable domain reads DSGVTQTPKHLITATGQRVTLRCSPRSGDLSVYWYQQSLDQGLQFLIQYYNGEERAKGNILERFSAQQFPDLHSELNLSSLELGDSALYFCASSARDTRGSYNSPLHFGNGTRLTVT.

This clone came up a few times. J is TRBJ2-5 and V is TRBV19, with D unclear. Trimming took 6 bases from V and 4 from J, leaving 12 bases between them. Germline loops: CDR1 LNHDA, CDR2 SQIVND (reference sequence). The CDR3 length is 13 residues. In DNA, the CDR3 is TGTGCCAGTAGCGTCCGGTCCTCAGAGACCCAGTACTTC. It is translated as CASSVRSSETQYF.

The chain uses TRBV5-1 and TRBJ1-1; 8 nucleotides align to TRBD1. The germline CDR1 and CDR2 sequences are SGHRS and YFSETQ. Losses at the gene ends were 0 bases for V and 5 bases for J; bases not matched to a gene: 6. The CDR3 length is 15 residues. CDR3: CASSLATGVGTEAFF. The CDR3 DNA sequence: TGCGCCAGCAGCTTGGCGACAGGGGTAGGGACTGAAGCTTTCTTT.